The 28 T cell receptor beta chains below come from one sample, sequenced in a study of beta chain features in type 1 diabetes. The isolated RNA, all of it, was reverse transcribed, so expressed TCRB transcripts were what got sequenced. The repertoire was sequenced with immunoSEQ multiplex PCR; TCRdb's copy has only in-frame clones and lacks some. The table records 150,000 to 200,000 clones, just over 9% of them present only once. Sequenced input: central memory CD4+ T cells from blood. Receptors originate from a woman aged 18-29 years in good health.

This clone was detected a few times. Other DNA sequences in the sample encode the same CDR3. V and J are TRBV7-9 and TRBJ2-7; 10 bases fit TRBD1. Trimming cost V 4 bases and J 2 bases; bases outside gene matches: 2. CDR1 and CDR2 from the germline V gene are SEHNR and FQNEAQ (reference sequence). The CDR3 runs to 14 residues. This chain's CDR3 is CASSSGTGAYEQYF. The CDR3 DNA reads TGTGCCAGCAGCTCCGGGACAGGGGCCTACGAGCAGTACTTC.

The chain recombines TRBV19 with TRBJ1-5; D possibly corresponds to TRBD1 (5 bases). CDR3 length: 14 amino acids. Trimming removed 6 bases from V and 5 bases from J, with 14 bases in between. Germline lookup yields CDR1 LNHDA and CDR2 SQIVND (reference sequence). The CDR3: CASSSQGGYQPQHF. The CDR3 nucleotides read TGTGCCAGTAGCTCTCAGGGTGGATATCAGCCCCAGCATTTT. Filled out from reference TRBV19 and TRBJ1-5, the complete variable domain reads DGGITQSPKYLFRKEGQNVTLSCEQNLNHDAMYWYRQDPGQGLRLIYYSQIVNDFQKGDIAEGYSVSREKKESFPLTVTSAQKNPTAFYLCASSSQGGYQPQHFGDGTRLSIL.

This clone was seen a handful of times. The chain employs TRBV7-8 and TRBJ1-6; D is perhaps TRBD1 (6 bases). This CDR3 contains 19 residues. Per the germline V gene, CDR1 is SGHVS and CDR2 is FQNEAQ. V lost 5 bases and J lost 4, with 24 bases in between. The CDR3 reads CASSLHWGGPRGYNSPLHF. The CDR3 DNA sequence: TGTGCCAGCAGCCTCCATTGGGGTGGCCCCAGGGGATATAATTCACCCCTCCACTTT.

This clone was counted only a few times. Written as DNA, the CDR3 is TGTGCCAGCAGCGGAGGGACTATACAAGAGACCCAGTACTTC. It yields the protein CASSGGTIQETQYF. The J gene is TRBJ2-5, the V gene TRBV7-2; 7 nucleotides align to TRBD2. Losses at the gene ends were 5 bases for V and 2 bases for J; bases not matched to a gene: 5. Germline values: CDR1 SGHTA, CDR2 FQGNSA. CDR3 length: 14 residues.

V gene TRBV27 combines with J gene TRBJ2-3; the D is unclear. Germline V gives CDR1 MNHEY, CDR2 SMNVEV (reference sequence). The CDR3 totals 10 residues. Trimming removed 9 bases at V and 3 bases at J, with 4 bases between. The CDR3 sequence: CASQTDTQYF. CDR3 nucleotide sequence: TGTGCCAGTCAAACAGATACGCAGTATTTT.

This clone occurred a few times. Mismatch with germline at one junction end may stem from a read error. The chain employs TRBV6-1 and TRBJ2-1, with 11 bases aligning to TRBD2. Per germline, CDR1 MNHNS and CDR2 SASEGT. This CDR3 has 16 residues. Here the CDR3 reads CASREGSGGGIGEQFF. CDR3 nucleotide sequence: TGTGCCAGCAGGGAAGGTAGCGGGGGGGGAATTGGGGAGCAGTTCTTC.

V is TRBV29-1 and J is TRBJ2-2; the D gene is possibly TRBD2 (5 bases). CDR3 length: 15 amino acids. Germline CDR1 SQVTM, CDR2 ANQGSEA. V gave up 5 bases and J gave up 6 bases, with 19 bases separating them. The CDR3: CSVTRGVAQAGELFF. The CDR3 DNA sequence: TGCAGCGTTACCCGGGGAGTAGCCCAGGCCGGGGAGCTGTTTTTT.

This clone has only a few counts. The V call is TRBV6-1, the J call TRBJ2-5, with a weak D call TRBD1 (5 bases). The CDR3 length is 13 residues. Trimming took 4 bases from V and 3 from J, leaving 9 bases between them. CDR1 and CDR2 (germline): MNHNS, SASEGT. For the CDR3, the DNA is TGTGCCAGCAGTGCTTCCAGGGAAGAGACCCAGTACTTC. This codes for CASSASREETQYF.

This clone was observed a handful of times. This sequence joins TRBV4-1 and TRBJ2-2, with 7 bases identical to TRBD2. Looked up from germline, CDR1 is MGHRA and CDR2 is YSYEKL. V shed 2 bases, J shed 4 bases, and the junction held 1 base outside the gene matches. The CDR3 runs to 14 residues. CDR3 DNA sequence: TGCGCCAGCAGCCAAAGGGAGGGCACCGGGGAGCTGTTTTTT. Translation: CASSQREGTGELFF.

The genes are TRBV5-1 and TRBJ1-1; D is perhaps TRBD1 (6 bases). V was clipped by 2 bases and J by 5 bases, with 13 bases between them. Germline CDR1 SGHRS, CDR2 YFSETQ. The CDR3 spans 14 residues. This CDR3 reads CASSFGVQGTEAFF. The DNA for the CDR3 is TGCGCCAGCAGCTTTGGGGTCCAGGGGACTGAAGCTTTCTTT.

In this sample, this clone turned up a few times. V gene TRBV30 combines with J gene TRBJ2-3, with TRBD1 matching over 7 bases. The CDR3 contains 14 residues. J lost 4 bases, V lost 2 bases, and 6 bases had no gene match. Germline V gene lookup returns CDR1 GTSNPN and CDR2 SVGIG (reference sequence). CDR3 sequence (DNA): TGTGCCTGGAGTCCTGGGACAGCAGCAGATACGCAGTATTTT. Translated, it gives CAWSPGTAADTQYF. The complete variable domain, with remaining parts taken from reference TRBV30 and TRBJ2-3, reads SQTIHQWPATLVQPVGSPLSLECTVEGTSNPNLYWYRQAAGRGLQLLFYSVGIGQISSEVPQNLSASRPQDRQFILSSKKLLLSDSGFYLCAWSPGTAADTQYFGPGTRLTVL.

CDR3 region: CASSIQGVYEQYF. The DNA of the CDR3 is TGTGCCAGCAGCATACAGGGGGTGTACGAGCAGTACTTC. V usage is TRBV7-9 and J usage is TRBJ2-7, with TRBD1 identical over 8 bases. The CDR3 totals 13 residues. The V and J ends lost 5 bases and 4 bases, in that order; junction bases with no gene match: 4. Germline-derived CDR1 and CDR2 are SEHNR and FQNEAQ (reference sequence).

This clone came up a few times. The V and J genes are TRBV5-8 and TRBJ2-1; 8 nucleotides agree with TRBD2. The germline gives CDR1 SGHTS, CDR2 YDEGEE. The CDR3 is made up of 14 amino acids. The V segment lost 5 bases and the J segment 2 bases; nucleotides outside the gene matches: 3. The CDR3 DNA is TGTGCCAGCAGTCTCGGGGGGGCCTACAATGAGCAGTTCTTC. It is translated as CASSLGGAYNEQFF.

The chain combines TRBV18 with TRBJ1-1; D might be TRBD1 (6 bases). Germline V gene sequence: CDR1 KGHSH, CDR2 LQKENI. The CDR3 extends over 15 amino acids. Trimming cost V 4 bases and J 2 bases, with 14 bases left between them. As DNA, the CDR3 is TGTGCCAGCTCACGCGGACAGCCGGACAACACTGAAGCTTTCTTT. It translates to CASSRGQPDNTEAFF. Based on the CDR3 plus reference TRBV18 and TRBJ1-1, the full variable domain is NAGVMQNPRHLVRRRGQEARLRCSPMKGHSHVYWYRQLPEEGLKFMVYLQKENIIDESGMPKERFSAEFPKEGPSILRIQQVVRGDSAAYFCASSRGQPDNTEAFFGQGTRLTVV.

This clone turned up a few times. The chain has TRBV30 and TRBJ1-3; 7 positions match TRBD1. The CDR3 is 14 amino acids. Germline V gene sequence: CDR1 GTSNPN, CDR2 SVGIG (reference sequence). Trimming took 3 bases from V and 0 from J; bases not matched to a gene: 2. The CDR3 nucleotides read TGTGCCTGGAGGACAGGGCTCTCTGGAAACACCATATATTTT. This translates into CAWRTGLSGNTIYF.

The V and J genes are TRBV7-9 and TRBJ1-5; 8 nucleotides line up with TRBD1. The germline V gene encodes CDR1 SEHNR and CDR2 FQNEAQ (reference sequence). The V and J ends lost 5 bases and 5 bases, in that order; junction bases with no gene match: 5. The CDR3 covers 14 residues. The CDR3 nucleotides are TGTGCCAGCAGCCAAGCGACAGGGGATCAGCCCCAGCATTTT. It translates to CASSQATGDQPQHF.

This clone was observed a handful of times. The chain links TRBV9 to TRBJ2-1; D gene unclear. The length of the CDR3 is 12 residues. Germline V gene lookup returns CDR1 SGDLS and CDR2 YYNGEE. Trimming pared 3 bases from V and 4 bases from J, leaving 5 bases between. CDR3 protein: CASSAGYNEQFF. DNA for the CDR3: TGTGCCAGCAGCGCCGGTTACAATGAGCAGTTCTTC.

V usage is TRBV30 and J usage is TRBJ1-1, with unresolved D. The CDR3 covers 13 residues. Trimming removed 3 bases from V and 0 bases from J, with 8 bases in between. Per germline, CDR1 GTSNPN and CDR2 SVGIG (reference sequence). CDR3 loop: CAWRHNMNTEAFF. The CDR3 nucleotides read TGTGCCTGGAGGCATAACATGAACACTGAAGCTTTCTTT.

The chain recombines TRBV5-1 with TRBJ2-1, with D possibly matching TRBD1 (6 bases). V was clipped by 2 bases and J by 2 bases, with 11 bases between them. In germline, CDR1 is SGHRS, CDR2 YFSETQ. The CDR3 totals 15 residues. This chain's CDR3 is CASSLGQPTYNEQFF. The CDR3 nucleotides are TGCGCCAGCAGCTTAGGACAGCCTACCTACAATGAGCAGTTCTTC.

This clone was seen a handful of times. The chain has TRBV5-1 and TRBJ2-6; no firm D call. The CDR3 covers 15 residues. The V and J ends lost 4 bases and 2 bases respectively, with 10 bases between them. Germline values: CDR1 SGHRS, CDR2 YFSETQ. DNA for the CDR3: TGCGCCAGCAGCCCCCTGGAGACTGGGGCCAACGTCCTGACTTTC. Translated: CASSPLETGANVLTF. The whole variable domain, filled in from reference TRBV5-1 and TRBJ2-6, reads KAGVTQTPRYLIKTRGQQVTLSCSPISGHRSVSWYQQTPGQGLQFLFEYFSETQRNKGNFPGRFSGRQFSNSRSEMNVSTLELGDSALYLCASSPLETGANVLTFGAGSRLTVL.

This clone was counted a few times. Given a much more abundant clone one base away, this may be a read error. The sample has other DNA sequences that encode this CDR3 too. The chain is built from TRBV27 and TRBJ1-1; D unclear. Trimming removed 0 bases from V and 1 base from J, with 3 bases in between. This CDR3 contains 13 residues. CDR1 is MNHEY and CDR2 is SMNVEV in the germline V gene (reference sequence). The CDR3 DNA sequence: TGTGCCAGCAGTTTATCGAGGAACACTGAAGCTTTCTTT. It codes for CASSLSRNTEAFF.

The J gene is TRBJ1-5, the V gene TRBV7-2; D not resolved. From germline, CDR1 is SGHTA and CDR2 FQGNSA. V lost 4 bases and J lost 3, with 4 bases in between. This CDR3 is 12 amino acids long. The DNA of the CDR3 is TGTGCCAGCAGCTCGGTCAATCAGCCCCAGCATTTT. Translating gives CASSSVNQPQHF.

This clone was counted only a few times. The V and J genes are TRBV30 and TRBJ1-2; D might be TRBD1 (5 bases). Germline CDR1 GTSNPN, CDR2 SVGIG (reference sequence). The CDR3 sequence is 13 residues long. Trimming stripped 0 bases from V and 10 bases from J, with 15 bases between. The CDR3 coding sequence is TGTGCCTGGAGTGTAGCCCCCGGGGGGGACTACACCTTC. This gives the protein CAWSVAPGGDYTF.

The chain carries TRBV2 and TRBJ1-2; 8 bases line up with TRBD1. Germline lookup yields CDR1 SNHLY and CDR2 FYNNEI. The CDR3 consists of 14 residues. With V trimmed by 4 bases and J by 2 bases, 3 bases remained unmatched. CDR3 DNA sequence: TGTGCCAGCAGTGGGACAGGGCGGAACTATGGCTACACCTTC. It is translated as CASSGTGRNYGYTF. Full variable domain (rest looked up from reference TRBV2 and TRBJ1-2): EPEVTQTPSHQVTQMGQEVILRCVPISNHLYFYWYRQILGQKVEFLVSFYNNEISEKSEIFDDQFSVERPDGSNFTLKIRSTKLEDSAMYFCASSGTGRNYGYTFGSGTRLTVV.

The gene calls are TRBV7-6 and TRBJ2-3; 8 bases are a match to TRBD2. The CDR3 is made up of 16 amino acids. Germline values: CDR1 SGHVS, CDR2 FNYEAQ. The V segment lost 2 bases and the J segment 3 bases; nucleotides outside the gene matches: 7. This CDR3 reads CASSLKPAGVTDTQYF. CDR3 in DNA: TGTGCCAGCAGCTTAAAGCCAGCGGGAGTAACAGATACGCAGTATTTT.

This clone was detected a few times. The chain joins TRBV5-1 to TRBJ2-3; TRBD2 is a possible D gene (6 bases). V dropped 5 bases and J dropped 5 bases, with 9 bases sitting between them. The length of the CDR3 is 12 residues. CDR1 is SGHRS and CDR2 is YFSETQ in the germline V gene. The CDR3 reads CASSVEGDTQYF. The CDR3 DNA reads as TGCGCCAGCAGTGTGGAGGGAGATACGCAGTATTTT.

This clone was observed a few times. J is TRBJ2-7 and V is TRBV11-3, with 7 bases identical to TRBD1. The V segment lost 5 bases and the J segment 3 bases; nucleotides outside the gene matches: 10. The CDR3 sequence is 15 residues long. From germline, CDR1 is SGHNT and CDR2 YENEEA. The CDR3 here is CASSLPTTGDYEQYF. CDR3 DNA: TGTGCCAGCAGCCTACCAACAACAGGGGACTACGAGCAGTACTTC.

The chain combines TRBV18 with TRBJ1-1, with D hard to call. The CDR3 contains 17 residues. Germline V gives CDR1 KGHSH, CDR2 LQKENI. V lost 2 bases, J lost 0 bases, and 16 bases lay in between. The CDR3 spells CASSPRTVSGVNTEAFF. CDR3 sequence (DNA): TGTGCCAGCTCACCAAGGACGGTCTCCGGGGTGAACACTGAAGCTTTCTTT.